This TCR beta chain was recorded in a study of T cell responses to AZD1222 COVID-19 vaccine. Overall study findings and caveats: It was only a handful of AZD1222 recipients who were seropositive at baseline. Compared with day 0, the breadth and depth of the Spike-specific TCR repertoire rose significantly after two doses of AZD1222. Spike-spanning, vaccine-associated CD4 TCRs were dominant at 160-218 and 743-854. Epitopes outside B.1.351 and B.1.1.7 mutated regions reportedly drew nearly half of spike TCRs.

Method: immunoSEQ multiplex PCR; TCRdb's copy keeps in-frame clones and lacks some. Among some 60,000 clones, over 60% were seen once, and the ten largest hold less than 4%. The CDR3 is made up of 13 amino acids. The germline gives CDR1 SGHKS, CDR2 YYEKEE (reference sequence). V dropped 4 bases and J dropped 3 bases, with 10 bases sitting between them. Worth noting for this clone: Its specificity is not known.

The sequences come from peripheral blood, collected 28 days after the second AZD1222 dose. The chain has TRBV5-5 and TRBJ1-1; TRBD1 is a possible D gene (6 bases). This TCR was sampled from an adult who received the AZD1222 COVID-19 vaccine. For the CDR3, the DNA is TGTGCCAGCAGCCCCGAGGGGGACACTGAAGCTTTCTTT. Translating gives CASSPEGDTEAFF.